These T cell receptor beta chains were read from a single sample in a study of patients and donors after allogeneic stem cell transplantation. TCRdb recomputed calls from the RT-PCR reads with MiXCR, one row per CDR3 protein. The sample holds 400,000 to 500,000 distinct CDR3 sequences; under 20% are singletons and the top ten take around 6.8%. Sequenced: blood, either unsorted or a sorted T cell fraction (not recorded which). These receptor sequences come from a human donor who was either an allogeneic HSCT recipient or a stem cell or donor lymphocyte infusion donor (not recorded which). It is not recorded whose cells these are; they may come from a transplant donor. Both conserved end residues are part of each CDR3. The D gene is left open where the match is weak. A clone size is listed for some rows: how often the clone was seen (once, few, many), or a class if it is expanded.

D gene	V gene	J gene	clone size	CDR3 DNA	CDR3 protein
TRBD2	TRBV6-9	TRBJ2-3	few	TGTGCCAGCAGCCGCCGGGGGGACCTCACAGATACGCAGTATTTT	CASSRRGDLTDTQYF
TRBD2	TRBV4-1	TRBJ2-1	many	TGCGCCAGCAGCCAACCTCCGGGGGGGCCTGGGAATGAGCAGTTCTTC	CASSQPPGGPGNEQFF
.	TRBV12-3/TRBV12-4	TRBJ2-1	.	TGTGCCAGCAGTTTCCGATTCAATGAGCAGTTCTTC	CASSFRFNEQFF
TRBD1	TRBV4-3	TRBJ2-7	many	TGCGCCAGCAGTCAAAGAGTCTGGACAGGGGGCGAGCAGTACTTC	CASSQRVWTGGEQYF
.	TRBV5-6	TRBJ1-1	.	TGTGCCAGCAGCCCGAATGTTTTTCGGGACACTGAAGCTTTCTTT	CASSPNVFRDTEAFF
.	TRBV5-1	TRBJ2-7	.	TGCGCCAGCAGCATGGGACAATCCTACGAGCAGTACTTC	CASSMGQSYEQYF
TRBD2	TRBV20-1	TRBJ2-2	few	TGCAGTGCTAGAGATCGGACTAGCGTCACGAACACCGGGGAGCTGTTTTTT	CSARDRTSVTNTGELFF
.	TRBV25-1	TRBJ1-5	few	TGTGCCAGCAGAGGACAAAATCAGCCCCAGCATTTT	CASRGQNQPQHF
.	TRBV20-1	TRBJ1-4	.	TGCAGTGCCTCACCAGAAAATGAAAAACTGTTTTTT	CSASPENEKLFF
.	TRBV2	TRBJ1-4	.	TGTGCCAGCAGGGCAACTAATGAAAAACTGTTTTTT	CASRATNEKLFF
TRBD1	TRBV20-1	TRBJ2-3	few	TGCAGTGCTAGTTTTGGGACAGGGAGCACAGATACGCAGTATTTT	CSASFGTGSTDTQYF
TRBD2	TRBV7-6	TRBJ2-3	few	TGTGCCAGCAGCTCCCTTAGCGGGAGCGCAGATACGCAGTATTTT	CASSSLSGSADTQYF
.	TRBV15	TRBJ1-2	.	TGTGCCACCAGCAGAGAAGGGATGGCCTATGGCTACACCTTC	CATSREGMAYGYTF
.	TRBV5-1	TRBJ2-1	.	TGCGCCAGCAGCCCCAGACAGTCCTCCGTTTACAATGAGCAGTTCTTC	CASSPRQSSVYNEQFF
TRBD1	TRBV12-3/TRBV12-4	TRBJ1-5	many	TGTGCCAGCAGTTTGGCACCATGGGACAGAGTAGATAGCAATCAGCCCCAGCATTTT	CASSLAPWDRVDSNQPQHF
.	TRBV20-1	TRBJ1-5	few	TGCGGGGGATCGGGAAAGGGTTACAATCAGCCCCAGCATTTT	CGGSGKGYNQPQHF
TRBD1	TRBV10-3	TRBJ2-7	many	TGTGCCATCAGTGAGGACAGGGGGCCCTCCTACGAGCAGTACTTC	CAISEDRGPSYEQYF
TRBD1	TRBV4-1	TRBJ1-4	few	TGCGCCAGCAGTCGGGACAGGCGGAATGAAAAACTGTTTTTT	CASSRDRRNEKLFF
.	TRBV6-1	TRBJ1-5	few	TGTGCCAGCAAATTGACACCTCTCAATCAGCCCCAGCATTTT	CASKLTPLNQPQHF
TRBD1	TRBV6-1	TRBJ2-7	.	TGTGCCAGCAGTAGACGACAGGGGGCGGGAGAGCAGTACTTC	CASSRRQGAGEQYF